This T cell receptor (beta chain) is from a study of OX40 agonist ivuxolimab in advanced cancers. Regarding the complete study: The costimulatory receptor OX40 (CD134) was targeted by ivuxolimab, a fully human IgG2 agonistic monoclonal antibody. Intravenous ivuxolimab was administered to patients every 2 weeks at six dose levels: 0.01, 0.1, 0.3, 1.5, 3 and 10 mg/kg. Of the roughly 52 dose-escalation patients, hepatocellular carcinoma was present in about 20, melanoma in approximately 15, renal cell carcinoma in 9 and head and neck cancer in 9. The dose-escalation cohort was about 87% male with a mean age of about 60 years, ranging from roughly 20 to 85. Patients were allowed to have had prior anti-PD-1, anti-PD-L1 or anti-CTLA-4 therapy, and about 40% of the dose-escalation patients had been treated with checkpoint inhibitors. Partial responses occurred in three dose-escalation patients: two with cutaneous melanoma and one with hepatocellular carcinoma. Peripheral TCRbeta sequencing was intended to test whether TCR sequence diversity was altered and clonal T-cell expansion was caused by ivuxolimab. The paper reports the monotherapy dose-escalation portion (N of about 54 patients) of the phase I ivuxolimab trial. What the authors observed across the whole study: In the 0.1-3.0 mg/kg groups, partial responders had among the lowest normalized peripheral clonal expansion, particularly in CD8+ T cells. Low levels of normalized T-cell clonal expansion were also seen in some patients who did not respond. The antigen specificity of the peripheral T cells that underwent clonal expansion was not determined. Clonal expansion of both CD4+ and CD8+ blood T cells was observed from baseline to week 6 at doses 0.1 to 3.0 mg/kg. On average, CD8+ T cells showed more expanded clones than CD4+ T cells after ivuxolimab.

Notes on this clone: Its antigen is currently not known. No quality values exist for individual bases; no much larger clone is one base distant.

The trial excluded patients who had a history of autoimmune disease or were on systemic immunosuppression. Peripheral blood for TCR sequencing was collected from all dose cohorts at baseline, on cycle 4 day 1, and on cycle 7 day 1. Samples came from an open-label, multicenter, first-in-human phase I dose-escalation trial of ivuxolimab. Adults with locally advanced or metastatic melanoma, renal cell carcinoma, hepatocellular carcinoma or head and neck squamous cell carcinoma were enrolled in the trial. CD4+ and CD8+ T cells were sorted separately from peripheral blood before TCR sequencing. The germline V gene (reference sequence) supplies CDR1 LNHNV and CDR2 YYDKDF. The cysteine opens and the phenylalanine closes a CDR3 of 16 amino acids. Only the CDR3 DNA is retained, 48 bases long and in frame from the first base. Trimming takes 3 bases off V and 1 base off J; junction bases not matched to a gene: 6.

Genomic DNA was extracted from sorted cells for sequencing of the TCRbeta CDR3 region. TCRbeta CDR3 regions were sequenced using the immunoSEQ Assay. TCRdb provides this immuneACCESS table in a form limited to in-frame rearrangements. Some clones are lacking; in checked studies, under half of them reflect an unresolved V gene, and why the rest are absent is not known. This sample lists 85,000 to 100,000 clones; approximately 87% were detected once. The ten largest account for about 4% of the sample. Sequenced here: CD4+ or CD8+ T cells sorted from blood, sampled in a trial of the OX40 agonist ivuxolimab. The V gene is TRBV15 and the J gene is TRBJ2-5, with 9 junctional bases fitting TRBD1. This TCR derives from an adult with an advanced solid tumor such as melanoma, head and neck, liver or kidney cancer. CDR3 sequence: CATSRGTGFVQETQYF. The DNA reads TGTGCCACCAGCAGGGGGACAGGGTTCGTCCAAGAGACCCAGTACTTC.